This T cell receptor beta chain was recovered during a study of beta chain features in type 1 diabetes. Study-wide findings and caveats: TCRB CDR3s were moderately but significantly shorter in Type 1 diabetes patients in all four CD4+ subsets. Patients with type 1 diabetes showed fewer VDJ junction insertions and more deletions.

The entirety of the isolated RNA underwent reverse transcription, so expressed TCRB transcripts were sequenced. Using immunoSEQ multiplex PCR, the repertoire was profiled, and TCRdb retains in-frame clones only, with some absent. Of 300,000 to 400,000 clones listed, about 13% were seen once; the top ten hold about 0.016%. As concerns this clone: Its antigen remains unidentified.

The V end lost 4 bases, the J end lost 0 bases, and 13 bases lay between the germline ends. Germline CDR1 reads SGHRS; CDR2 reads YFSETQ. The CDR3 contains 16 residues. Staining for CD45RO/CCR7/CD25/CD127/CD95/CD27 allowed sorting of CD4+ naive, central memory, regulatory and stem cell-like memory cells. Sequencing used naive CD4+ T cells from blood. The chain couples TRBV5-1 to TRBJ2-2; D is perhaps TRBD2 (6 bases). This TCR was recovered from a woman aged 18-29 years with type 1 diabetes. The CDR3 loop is CASSPRGTSNTGELFF. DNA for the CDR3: TGCGCCAGCAGCCCACGTGGGACTTCGAACACCGGGGAGCTGTTTTTT.